Each of the 6 T cell receptor beta chains below was sequenced from the same sample in a study of cytotoxic CD8 clonotypes in ibrutinib-treated CLL. Sequenced by immunoSEQ multiplex PCR; TCRdb stores in-frame clones only, minus some. The data show 60,000 or so clones, approximately 57% seen once. Sequencing used PBMCs, obtained after 12 months of ibrutinib treatment. These receptors were taken from a human donor with chronic lymphocytic leukemia.

The chain employs TRBV14 and TRBJ2-3; possible D gene TRBD1, 6 bases. The CDR3 runs 12 residues. V was clipped by 4 bases and J by 7 bases, with 9 bases between them. Germline loops: CDR1 SGHDN, CDR2 FVKESK. CDR3 nucleotide sequence: TGTGCCAGCAGCCCGGGACATAATACGCAGTATTTT. This sequence encodes CASSPGHNTQYF.

This clone showed up just once. This may come from a read error, since a much larger clone is one base off. This chain uses TRBV6-4 with TRBJ1-5; TRBD1 matches at 11 bases. The CDR3 is 14 residues long. Germline-derived CDR1 and CDR2 are MRHNA and SNTAGT. The junction had 2 bases not matched to a gene; V was cut back by 4 bases and J by 6 bases. CDR3 in DNA: TGTGCCAGCAGTGTTGGGACAGGGGGTCAGCCCCAGCATTTT. It is translated as CASSVGTGGQPQHF.

CDR3 region: CASSPRTGYSNQPQHF. The CDR3 nucleotides are TGTGCCAGCAGTCCGCGGACAGGGTATAGCAATCAGCCCCAGCATTTT. The chain carries TRBV27 and TRBJ1-5; 8 positions match TRBD1. This CDR3 region has 16 residues. The germline V gene has CDR1 MNHEY and CDR2 SMNVEV (reference sequence). V shed 5 bases and J 0 bases; nucleotides not matched to a gene: 6.

On this clone: Being one base from a much bigger clone, this may be a read error. This rearrangement joins TRBV6-5 to TRBJ2-7; tentative D call: TRBD2 (6 bases). The CDR3 runs 14 residues. Germline-derived CDR1 and CDR2 are MNHEY and SVGAGI. The CDR3 DNA reads as TGTACCAGCAGTTACTCAGAGGGAGGCAACGAGCAGTACTTC. It encodes CTSSYSEGGNEQYF.

The table lists this clone with a few counts. The chain joins TRBV19 to TRBJ1-5; D remains ambiguous. With 3 bases removed from V and 9 bases from J, the gap between germline ends came to 12 bases. Germline CDR1 and CDR2: LNHDA and SQIVND (reference sequence). The CDR3 has 13 amino acids. Here the CDR3 reads CASSIATSWPQHF. CDR3 DNA: TGTGCCAGTAGTATTGCAACTTCTTGGCCCCAGCATTTT.

V gene TRBV6-1 combines with J gene TRBJ2-5; D is unclear. CDR3 size: 13 residues. CDR1 is MNHNS and CDR2 is SASEGT in the germline V gene. V lost 5 bases and J lost 3, with 10 bases in between. CDR3 amino acids: CASSTRPKETQYF. As DNA, the CDR3 is TGTGCCAGCAGTACCCGACCAAAAGAGACCCAGTACTTC.